The 17 T cell receptor beta chains below come from one sample, sequenced in a study of preoperative IRX-2 immunotherapy in early breast cancer. Stated treatment: preoperative locoregional IRX-2 cytokine immunotherapy. Libraries were prepared by immunoSEQ multiplex PCR; TCRdb keeps only in-frame clonotypes and omits some of them. The sample has around 88,000 clones, 86% seen once. The sequenced sample was tumor tissue, obtained after IRX-2 immunotherapy. These receptors all stem from a human donor with breast cancer.

This clone appeared once. The rearrangement uses TRBV6-8 and TRBJ1-2, with D possibly matching TRBD1 (5 bases). The CDR3 totals 13 residues. V was clipped by 2 bases and J by 8 bases, with 12 bases between them. Germline-derived CDR1 and CDR2 are MNHGY and SAAAGT. The CDR3 sequence: CASSYREGNGYTF. CDR3 DNA sequence: TGTGCCAGCAGTTACAGGGAGGGGAACGGCTACACCTTC.

The V and J genes are TRBV29-1 and TRBJ2-1; 8 bases line up with TRBD2. Germline V lookup: CDR1 SQVTM, CDR2 ANQGSEA. The CDR3 contains 14 residues. V shed 4 bases, J shed 7 bases, and the junction held 9 bases outside the gene matches. The CDR3 nucleotides are TGCAGCGTTGTTGTAGCGGGAAAGGGGAATGAGCAGTTCTTC. It specifies CSVVVAGKGNEQFF.

The chain recombines TRBV5-1 with TRBJ1-2; maybe TRBD1 (6 bases). The V end lost 0 bases, the J end lost 4 bases, and 19 bases lay between the germline ends. This CDR3 comprises 17 residues. CDR1 SGHRS and CDR2 YFSETQ come from the germline V gene. The CDR3 loop is CASSLAPGHGDGYGYTF. The CDR3 nucleotides read TGCGCCAGCAGCTTGGCCCCGGGACATGGGGACGGCTATGGCTACACCTTC.

This clone was detected once. This CDR3 is CASSALRGRPGELFF. The CDR3 DNA reads as TGTGCCAGCAGTGCGCTCAGGGGGAGGCCCGGGGAGCTGTTTTTT. The V call is TRBV6-8, the J call TRBJ2-2, with D perhaps TRBD1 (7 bases). V was shortened by 5 bases and J by 6 bases, with 16 bases between the two germline ends. The CDR3 loop spans 15 amino acids. Germline CDR1 reads MNHGY; CDR2 reads SAAAGT.

This clone was detected only once. The chain combines TRBV6-8 with TRBJ2-3; 10 positions match TRBD2. The CDR3 is made up of 14 amino acids. Trimming removed 5 bases from V and 4 bases from J; junction bases left unmatched: 3. Germline V gene sequence: CDR1 MNHGY, CDR2 SAAAGT. The CDR3 spells CASSVGLAPDTQYF. The CDR3 DNA reads as TGTGCCAGCAGTGTGGGACTAGCGCCAGATACGCAGTATTTT.

V is TRBV6-8 and J is TRBJ2-5; D uncertain. The CDR3 totals 13 residues. Trimming removed 6 bases at V and 5 bases at J, with 13 bases between. Germline CDR1 and CDR2: MNHGY and SAAAGT. CDR3 sequence reads: CASSPGPRETQYF. CDR3 nucleotides: TGTGCCAGCAGCCCCGGCCCCCGGGAGACCCAGTACTTC.

The chain links TRBV15 to TRBJ2-1; TRBD1 matches 9 bases. The CDR3 sequence is 16 residues long. The germline V gene encodes CDR1 LNHNV and CDR2 YYDKDF (reference sequence). The V gene end was trimmed by 6 bases and the J gene end by 1 base; junction bases not matched to a gene: 7. Here the CDR3 DNA reads TGTGCCACCAGTCTACTGACAGGGGGGTCCTACAATGAGCAGTTCTTC. This sequence encodes CATSLLTGGSYNEQFF.

The rearrangement uses TRBV12-5 and TRBJ1-5; D perhaps matches TRBD1 (6 bases). CDR1 LGHNT and CDR2 FRNRAP come from the germline V gene. Deletions cut 5 bases from V and 7 bases from J, with 15 bases between. The CDR3 contains 14 residues. The CDR3 DNA reads TGTGCTAGTGGTATCCGAGGGGGTAGCCAGCCCCAGCATTTT. It yields the protein CASGIRGGSQPQHF.

The rearrangement links TRBV28 to TRBJ1-5; 8 nucleotides agree with TRBD1. The CDR3 consists of 15 residues. With 6 bases clipped from V and 4 bases from J, the junction kept 8 bases outside the gene matches. The V gene's germline CDR1 is MDHEN and CDR2 SYDVKM. DNA for the CDR3: TGTGCCAGCAGACCCCGGGACAGGCCGAATCAGCCCCAGCATTTT. Translated: CASRPRDRPNQPQHF.

The CDR3 protein is CSVEGSRALSSNTEAFF. CDR3 coding DNA: TGCAGCGTTGAAGGGTCCAGAGCCCTTAGTTCGAACACTGAAGCTTTCTTT. The V gene is TRBV29-1, the J gene TRBJ1-1; D gene uncertain. The CDR3 is made up of 17 amino acids. Germline V gives CDR1 SQVTM, CDR2 ANQGSEA. The V and J ends lost 1 base and 1 base respectively, with 19 bases between them. The whole variable domain, remainder taken from reference TRBV29-1 and TRBJ1-1, is SAVISQKPSRDICQRGTSLTIQCQVDSQVTMMFWYRQQPGQSLTLIATANQGSEATYESGFVIDKFPISRPNLTFSTLTVSNMSPEDSSIYLCSVEGSRALSSNTEAFFGQGTRLTVV.

The V call is TRBV6-8, the J call TRBJ1-4, with a possible D match to TRBD1 (6 bases). The CDR3 contains 14 residues. V was cut by 5 bases and J by 12 bases, with 19 bases left in between. CDR1 and CDR2 (germline): MNHGY, SAAAGT. The CDR3, as DNA: TGTGCCAGCAGTCTCGCAGAGGGGGGTCTGGAACTGTTTTTT. Protein product: CASSLAEGGLELFF.

The chain links TRBV19 to TRBJ1-1; D possibly corresponds to TRBD1 (6 bases). V lost 3 bases and J 10 bases, leaving 21 bases between the germline ends. The CDR3 totals 15 residues. Germline loops: CDR1 LNHDA, CDR2 SQIVND (reference sequence). The CDR3 spells CASSIAQQGPTRAFF. The CDR3 DNA follows: TGTGCCAGTAGTATCGCCCAACAGGGCCCCACACGAGCTTTCTTT.

The chain is built from TRBV19 and TRBJ2-7, with 9 positions matching TRBD1. Looked up from germline, CDR1 is LNHDA and CDR2 is SQIVND (reference sequence). The CDR3 extends over 14 amino acids. The trim removed 7 bases at V and 5 bases at J, leaving 9 bases unmatched. DNA of the CDR3: TGTGCCAGTACCCCACAGGGGGCGTCCCACGAGCAGTACTTC. Translating it yields CASTPQGASHEQYF.

The CDR3 DNA reads TGTGCCAGCTCGAGGGCTACCTTAGCCAAAAACATTCAGTACTTC. It codes for CASSRATLAKNIQYF. The chain carries TRBV6-8 and TRBJ2-4, with a weak D call TRBD2 (5 bases). Germline CDR1 reads MNHGY; CDR2 reads SAAAGT. The CDR3 extends over 15 amino acids. V was cut by 8 bases and J by 0 bases, with 14 bases left in between.

Remarks on this clone: A junction boundary mismatches the germline segment, possibly from a read error. This chain connects TRBV6-4 to TRBJ1-3; unclear D gene. In germline, CDR1 is MRHNA, CDR2 SNTAGT. This CDR3 has 17 residues. DNA of the CDR3: TGTGCCATCAGTGATGGGCCGACGATGCGCTCTGGAAACACCATATATTTT. As protein: CAISDGPTMRSGNTIYF.

In this sample, this clone turned up once. At one of its ends the junction is not consistent with the germline gene, which may arise from a read error. V usage is TRBV6-8 and J usage is TRBJ2-2; 7 bases agree with TRBD1. Per the germline V gene, CDR1 is MNHGY and CDR2 is SAAAGT. The CDR3 totals 17 residues. CDR3 in DNA: TGTGCCATCAGTGCAGCAACACAGGGGCCGAACACCGGGGAGCTGTTTTTT. It translates to CAISAATQGPNTGELFF.

The chain couples TRBV6-8 to TRBJ1-3; D gene unclear. Trimming pared 4 bases from V and 0 bases from J, leaving 10 bases between. Germline V CDR1 and CDR2: MNHGY, SAAAGT. The CDR3 spans 15 residues. The CDR3 nucleotides are TGTGCCAGCAGTTCCGTCGAACTCTCTGGAAACACCATATATTTT. Its protein is CASSSVELSGNTIYF.